This T cell receptor beta chain was observed in a study of human T cells and chemical hapten exposure. The study's findings and limits: Sensitizing with DPC caused no change in TCRs above 1 in 1000 frequency.

The germline V and J ends were trimmed by 3 bases and 0 bases, with 11 bases remaining between them. Germline lookup yields CDR1 SQVTM and CDR2 ANQGSEA. The CDR3 is 14 residues long. This sample's time point: patch test 3, about 24 weeks after DPC sensitization. Regarding treatment: therapeutic diphenylcyclopropenone sensitization with weekly scalp DPC. Each CDR3 protein gets one entry after TCRdb re-called the RACE reads with MiXCR. The data show 100,000 or so distinct CDR3 sequences, 34% seen once. Note on this clonotype: Its antigen is undetermined.

This specimen consisted of whole blood, obtained in connection with sensitization to the hapten diphenylcyclopropenone (DPC). This sequence was found in a man aged 40-49 years with alopecia areata. Some clones in this sample may be carry-over from other donors' samples. J is TRBJ1-1 and V is TRBV29-1; D not certain. CDR3 nucleotide sequence: TGCAGCGTTGATGCCACCGGGATGAACACTGAAGCTTTCTTT. Translating it yields CSVDATGMNTEAFF. Supplemented by reference TRBV29-1 and TRBJ1-1, the full variable domain reads SAVISQKPSRDICQRGTSLTIQCQVDSQVTMMFWYRQQPGQSLTLIATANQGSEATYESGFVIDKFPISRPNLTFSTLTVSNMSPEDSSIYLCSVDATGMNTEAFFGQGTRLTVV.